This T cell receptor beta chain emerged from a study of T cell responses to AZD1222 COVID-19 vaccine. Overall study: Pooled samples include second doses given at about 4 or 12 weeks. Study results and caveats: Reportedly, close to half of spike-specific TCRs are directed against unmutated variant regions. Spike-specific TCRs gained breadth and depth after people received two AZD1222 doses. A mostly white British donor set with more females was recruited, and clonal diversity was possibly underestimated.

Notes on this clone: Its specificity is not known.

This CDR3 has 15 amino acids. The germline CDR1 and CDR2 sequences are SGHVS and FNYEAQ. The ends were cut back, 2 bases at V and 4 bases at J, with 11 bases in the middle. TCRdb's table, derived via immunoSEQ multiplex PCR, lists solely in-frame clones and lacks some. Here the sample spans 110,000 to 150,000 clones, about 91% being singletons. The chain joins TRBV7-6 to TRBJ2-2, with a weak D call TRBD1 (6 bases). This TCR derives from an adult in good health. Sequencing used peripheral blood, obtained on day 0 of AZD1222 vaccination. Written as DNA, the CDR3 is TGTGCCAGCAGCTTAAACCAGGGGCGCACCGGGGAGCTGTTTTTT. Translation gives CASSLNQGRTGELFF.